The 13 T cell receptor beta chains below were found in one sample sequenced in a study of blood T cell repertoires in COVID-19. Using immunoSEQ multiplex PCR, the repertoire was profiled, and TCRdb retains in-frame clones only, with some absent. The table records 270,000 or so clones, approximately 84% of them present only once. The sequenced sample was peripheral blood. These receptors all come from a human donor with COVID-19, enrolled during active disease. The donor label of this sample is uncertain.

V gene TRBV4-1 combines with J gene TRBJ2-5; TRBD2 matches at 8 bases. The V gene end was trimmed by 0 bases and the J gene end by 3 bases; junction bases not matched to a gene: 6. The length of the CDR3 is 16 residues. Per germline, CDR1 MGHRA and CDR2 YSYEKL. CDR3 sequence reads: CASSQDGTLAEETQYF. CDR3 coding DNA: TGCGCCAGCAGCCAAGATGGCACACTAGCGGAAGAGACCCAGTACTTC.

This chain links TRBV10-3 with TRBJ1-1, with TRBD1 identical over 10 bases. Germline trimming cut 9 bases from V and 5 bases from J; bases unmatched to any gene: 6. Germline V gives CDR1 ENHRY, CDR2 SYGVKD. This CDR3 comprises 13 residues. The CDR3 spells CAIQGQGSTEAFF. Here the CDR3 DNA reads TGTGCCATTCAGGGACAGGGGTCTACTGAAGCTTTCTTT.

This sequence joins TRBV9 and TRBJ2-5, with D maybe TRBD1 (7 bases). The CDR3 totals 17 residues. The germline CDR1 and CDR2 sequences are SGDLS and YYNGEE. Trimming removed 5 bases from V and 4 bases from J, with 24 bases in between. The CDR3 DNA is TGTGCCAGCAGGCCCCATTTGGAGGGGGCAAGAGGAGAGACCCAGTACTTC. This codes for CASRPHLEGARGETQYF. Combining the CDR3 with reference TRBV9 and TRBJ2-5 gives the whole variable domain DSGVTQTPKHLITATGQRVTLRCSPRSGDLSVYWYQQSLDQGLQFLIQYYNGEERAKGNILERFSAQQFPDLHSELNLSSLELGDSALYFCASRPHLEGARGETQYFGPGTRLLVL.

This clone was recorded once. The genes are TRBV18 and TRBJ1-2; no definite D call. Trimming removed 3 bases from V and 0 bases from J, with 8 bases in between. Germline CDR1 and CDR2: KGHSH and LQKENI. CDR3 length: 14 amino acids. The CDR3 coding sequence is TGTGCCAGCTCACCGGATGCGGCTAACTATGGCTACACCTTC. Translated: CASSPDAANYGYTF.

This clone has just one count. The CDR3 sequence is CASSFITSTRETQYF. The CDR3 DNA reads as TGTGCCAGCAGCTTTATAACTAGCACTAGGGAGACCCAGTACTTC. The chain joins TRBV5-5 to TRBJ2-5; D possibly corresponds to TRBD2 (6 bases). Looked up from germline, CDR1 is SGHKS and CDR2 is YYEKEE (reference sequence). The V and J ends lost 2 bases and 5 bases respectively, with 16 bases between them. The CDR3 covers 15 residues.

This chain joins TRBV6-5 and TRBJ1-3, with D maybe TRBD1 (5 bases). This CDR3 is 13 amino acids long. Deletions cut 7 bases from V and 4 bases from J, with 11 bases between. Germline V gene sequence: CDR1 MNHEY, CDR2 SVGAGI. CDR3 loop: CASTRGAGNTIYF. The CDR3 DNA reads as TGTGCCAGCACAAGGGGCGCCGGAAACACCATATATTTT.

The rearrangement links TRBV10-3 to TRBJ1-5, with D possibly TRBD1 on 6 matching bases. Looked up from germline, CDR1 is ENHRY and CDR2 is SYGVKD. V dropped 6 bases and J dropped 9 bases, with 15 bases sitting between them. The CDR3 spans 13 residues. The CDR3 DNA reads TGTGCCATCAGGGACAGCGTTGACTGGCCCCAGCATTTT. Translated: CAIRDSVDWPQHF.

V usage is TRBV19 and J usage is TRBJ1-5; tentative D call: TRBD1 (5 bases). Germline CDR1 is LNHDA and CDR2 is SQIVND (reference sequence). Trimming cost V 3 bases and J 1 base, with 7 bases left between them. The CDR3 runs to 14 residues. In nucleotides, the CDR3 is TGTGCCAGTAGTATTGCAGGGAGCAATCAGCCCCAGCATTTT. Protein sequence: CASSIAGSNQPQHF.

The CDR3 nucleotides are TGTGCCAGCAGTCGGACTAGCGGGACGACAGATACGCAGTATTTT. Translation: CASSRTSGTTDTQYF. V usage is TRBV2 and J usage is TRBJ2-3, with 12 bases matching TRBD2. Germline assignment: CDR1 SNHLY and CDR2 FYNNEI. The length of the CDR3 is 15 residues. J was trimmed by 3 bases and V by 5 bases; bases with no gene match: 3.

This clone appeared once. This chain links TRBV7-3 with TRBJ2-3, with D perhaps matching TRBD1 (7 bases). This CDR3 comprises 16 residues. Germline V gives CDR1 SGHTA, CDR2 FQGTGA. V was pared by 5 bases and J by 4 bases, with 19 bases between. CDR3 loop: CASSLISGGRADTQYF. The CDR3 nucleotides read TGTGCCAGCAGCCTAATATCAGGGGGGAGAGCAGATACGCAGTATTTT.

V and J are TRBV19 and TRBJ2-5; D is perhaps TRBD2 (6 bases). The CDR3 covers 14 residues. V lost 7 bases, J lost 3 bases, and 15 bases lay in between. Germline V gene lookup returns CDR1 LNHDA and CDR2 SQIVND (reference sequence). CDR3 in amino acids: CASTPRDWKETQYF. In DNA form, the CDR3 reads TGTGCCAGTACCCCGCGGGATTGGAAAGAGACCCAGTACTTC.

The gene calls are TRBV19 and TRBJ2-1; D remains unclear. CDR1 and CDR2 from the germline V gene are LNHDA and SQIVND (reference sequence). The CDR3 spans 14 residues. V shed 7 bases and J shed 2 bases, with 12 bases lying between them. CDR3 sequence (DNA): TGTGCCAGTACACGAATAGGAGCCTACAATGAGCAGTTCTTC. Translation gives CASTRIGAYNEQFF.

The chain couples TRBV3-1 (or the pseudogene TRBV3-2) to TRBJ1-6; TRBD1 is a possible D gene (6 bases). Trimming took 8 bases from V and 7 from J, leaving 12 bases between them. The CDR3 is 13 amino acids. Germline V gene lookup returns CDR1 LGHDT and CDR2 YNNKEL (reference sequence). The CDR3 spells CASGGAWNSPLHF. The CDR3 DNA reads TGTGCCAGCGGGGGCGCTTGGAATTCACCCCTCCACTTT.